This T cell receptor (beta chain) was recovered during a study of human T cells and chemical hapten exposure. Study in general: Patch tests of 0.01% DPC on the upper back were read at 6 days.

The time point: patch test 2, 6 weeks after DPC sensitization. Treatment defined: therapeutic diphenylcyclopropenone sensitization with weekly scalp DPC. This clonotype was seen repeatedly, ten times or more. This CDR3 is built from 14 residues. V was trimmed by 6 bases and J by 5 bases, leaving 11 bases between them. TCRdb called the RACE reads again in MiXCR, with one record for every CDR3 protein. The table lists a few hundred thousand distinct CDR3 sequences, about 6.3% of them singletons, with 5% to 6% in the top ten. The clonotype was recovered from a woman under 30 with alopecia areata. Some clones in this sample may be carry-over from other donors' samples. The sequencing used whole blood, collected in connection with sensitization to the hapten diphenylcyclopropenone (DPC). The rearrangement links TRBV12-3 or TRBV12-4 to TRBJ1-6; D is unresolved. For the CDR3, the DNA is TGTGCCAGCAGAAGGAGTCTTAATAATTCACCCCTCCACTTT. As protein: CASRRSLNNSPLHF.